What follows are 27 T cell receptor beta chains derived from one specimen sequenced in a study of blood T cell repertoires in COVID-19. Assay: immunoSEQ multiplex PCR; the TCRdb copy retains only in-frame clones and omits some. In the table there are 150,000 to 200,000 clones, 78% of which are singletons. The sequenced sample consisted of peripheral blood. These receptors originate from a woman of 80 years or more with active or convalescent COVID-19.

Turning to this clone: The same CDR3 arises from other DNA sequences in this sample as well. The chain couples TRBV7-2 to TRBJ1-1; tentative D call: TRBD1 (6 bases). Deletions cut 0 bases from V and 2 bases from J, with 7 bases between. CDR3 size: 14 residues. CDR1 SGHTA and CDR2 FQGNSA come from the germline V gene. In DNA form, the CDR3 reads TGTGCCAGCAGCTTAGCCAGGGGAAACACTGAAGCTTTCTTT. It specifies CASSLARGNTEAFF.

The chain is built from TRBV27 and TRBJ1-4; 8 bases are a match to TRBD1. Losses at the gene ends were 2 bases for V and 7 bases for J; bases not matched to a gene: 3. Germline lookup yields CDR1 MNHEY and CDR2 SMNVEV (reference sequence). This CDR3 contains 14 residues. The DNA for the CDR3 is TGTGCCAGCAGTTTAGGGGACAGGCCTGAAAAACTGTTTTTT. Translation: CASSLGDRPEKLFF.

The rearrangement uses TRBV10-3 and TRBJ2-5, with TRBD2 matching 7 bases. In germline, CDR1 is ENHRY, CDR2 SYGVKD. The trim removed 0 bases at V and 5 bases at J, leaving 0 bases unmatched. The CDR3 consists of 13 residues. CDR3 loop: CAISESGGETQYF. The CDR3 coding sequence is TGTGCCATCAGTGAGTCCGGGGGGGAGACCCAGTACTTC.

The chain recombines TRBV27 with TRBJ2-5; tentative D call: TRBD2 (5 bases). CDR3 length equals 13 residues. Germline V CDR1 and CDR2: MNHEY, SMNVEV (reference sequence). The V gene lost 5 bases and the J gene lost 5 bases, with 12 bases spanning the gap. This chain's CDR3 is CASSERARETQYF. In nucleotides, the CDR3 is TGTGCCAGCAGTGAGAGGGCTCGGGAGACCCAGTACTTC.

This chain uses TRBV30 with TRBJ1-5, with D possibly matching TRBD1 (6 bases). The V and J ends lost 5 bases and 9 bases respectively, with 17 bases between them. This CDR3 has 13 amino acids. In germline, CDR1 is GTSNPN, CDR2 SVGIG (reference sequence). The CDR3 region has the DNA TGTGCCTGGTCCCTGTCAGGGACAAGGCCCCAGCATTTT. Translation: CAWSLSGTRPQHF.

The J gene is TRBJ2-7, the V gene TRBV6-5, with a weak D call TRBD2 (7 bases). This CDR3 comprises 15 residues. Trimming stripped 6 bases from V and 5 bases from J, with 20 bases between. Per germline, CDR1 MNHEY and CDR2 SVGAGI. CDR3 nucleotide sequence: TGTGCCAGCAGAGCCCTGTTGGGGGGGGCCGACGAGCAGTACTTC. This gives the protein CASRALLGGADEQYF.

This clone has a handful of counts. The CDR3: CASSPPVGPHNEQFF. CDR3 sequence (DNA): TGTGCCAGCAGCCCGCCGGTGGGGCCCCACAATGAGCAGTTCTTC. The chain recombines TRBV11-2 with TRBJ2-1; possible D gene TRBD1, 5 bases. Germline CDR1 SGHAT, CDR2 FQNNGV. The CDR3 has 15 amino acids. Trimming removed 5 bases at V and 5 bases at J, with 16 bases between.

This chain joins TRBV7-2 and TRBJ2-7; D might be TRBD2 (6 bases). Trimming stripped 1 base from V and 2 bases from J, with 12 bases between. The length of the CDR3 is 15 residues. Germline V gene data show CDR1 as SGHTA and CDR2 as FQGNSA. This chain's CDR3 is CASSLGAGPAYEQYF. CDR3 nucleotide sequence: TGTGCCAGCAGCTTAGGGGCGGGACCAGCCTACGAGCAGTACTTC. The entire variable domain, with the rest obtained from reference TRBV7-2 and TRBJ2-7, is as follows: GAGVSQSPSNKVTEKGKDVELRCDPISGHTALYWYRQSLGQGLEFLIYFQGNSAPDKSGLPSDRFSAERTGGSVSTLTIQRTQQEDSAVYLCASSLGAGPAYEQYFGPGTRLTVT.

The chain couples TRBV5-1 to TRBJ2-7; 7 positions match TRBD1. This CDR3 contains 12 residues. Germline V gene data show CDR1 as SGHRS and CDR2 as YFSETQ. V lost 2 bases and J lost 7; bases outside the gene matches: 3. CDR3 in amino acids: CASSLQGNEQYF. The DNA of the CDR3 is TGCGCCAGCAGCTTACAGGGGAATGAGCAGTACTTC. The full variable domain, with the rest looked up from reference TRBV5-1 and TRBJ2-7, is KAGVTQTPRYLIKTRGQQVTLSCSPISGHRSVSWYQQTPGQGLQFLFEYFSETQRNKGNFPGRFSGRQFSNSRSEMNVSTLELGDSALYLCASSLQGNEQYFGPGTRLTVT.

This chain joins TRBV4-1 and TRBJ1-1, with 7 nucleotides matching TRBD1. The CDR3 length is 14 residues. Per germline, CDR1 MGHRA and CDR2 YSYEKL. Trimming cost V 1 base and J 3 bases; bases outside gene matches: 2. CDR3 protein: CASSQAGGHTEAFF. The CDR3 DNA is TGCGCCAGCAGCCAAGCAGGGGGGCACACTGAAGCTTTCTTT.

The chain joins TRBV12-5 to TRBJ1-1, with D possibly TRBD1 on 5 matching bases. V shed 6 bases and J shed 1 base, with 15 bases lying between them. The V gene's germline CDR1 is LGHNT and CDR2 FRNRAP. This CDR3 comprises 15 residues. This CDR3 reads CASGLDWGSNTEAFF. The DNA of the CDR3 is TGTGCTAGTGGCCTCGATTGGGGCTCGAACACTGAAGCTTTCTTT.

The J gene is TRBJ1-1, the V gene TRBV28; 10 bases align to TRBD1. This CDR3 has 13 residues. Germline CDR1 and CDR2: MDHEN and SYDVKM. V trimming: 6 bases; J trimming: 2 bases; junction bases outside the gene matches: 0. The CDR3 sequence is CASRTGGNTEAFF. The CDR3 DNA sequence: TGTGCCAGCAGGACAGGGGGCAACACTGAAGCTTTCTTT.

The J gene is TRBJ2-3, the V gene TRBV5-1; 8 nucleotides agree with TRBD1. The germline CDR1 and CDR2 sequences are SGHRS and YFSETQ. V was clipped by 4 bases and J by 6 bases; unmatched bases: 10. The CDR3 contains 15 residues. The DNA for the CDR3 is TGCGCCAGCAGCCCTGACAGGGGAAGAGGGGATACGCAGTATTTT. Protein product: CASSPDRGRGDTQYF.

This CDR3 reads CASRTISGAGTSYEQYF. The CDR3 DNA reads TGTGCCAGCAGAACTATATCCGGGGCGGGGACCTCCTACGAGCAGTACTTC. This sequence joins TRBV27 and TRBJ2-7; a possible D gene is TRBD2 (6 bases). The CDR3 covers 17 residues. Germline loops: CDR1 MNHEY, CDR2 SMNVEV (reference sequence). Trimming left V 6 bases short and J 0 bases short, with 21 bases between.

The rearrangement links TRBV5-5 to TRBJ1-1; a possible D gene is TRBD1 (5 bases). Germline V gene sequence: CDR1 SGHKS, CDR2 YYEKEE (reference sequence). This CDR3 has 13 residues. With 3 bases removed from V and 1 base from J, the gap between germline ends came to 7 bases. This chain's CDR3 is CASSWDWNTEAFF. The CDR3 DNA reads as TGTGCCAGCAGCTGGGACTGGAACACTGAAGCTTTCTTT.

This chain's CDR3 is CASSFSSLDNEQFF. In DNA form, the CDR3 reads TGTGCCAGCAGCTTTTCCTCCCTCGACAATGAGCAGTTCTTC. The chain recombines TRBV5-5 with TRBJ2-1; D call uncertain. Germline V gene sequence: CDR1 SGHKS, CDR2 YYEKEE (reference sequence). CDR3 size: 14 residues. Between the trimmed V and J ends, which lost 2 bases and 5 bases, there was a span of 11 bases.

A few counts support this clone. The V and J genes are TRBV9 and TRBJ2-1, with TRBD2 identical over 8 bases. The CDR3 has 16 amino acids. Unmatched junction bases numbered 6, after V lost 0 bases and J lost 4 bases. Germline V gene data show CDR1 as SGDLS and CDR2 as YYNGEE. The CDR3 region has the DNA TGTGCCAGCAGCGTAGGTATTAGCGGGGAATACAATGAGCAGTTCTTC. It yields the protein CASSVGISGEYNEQFF. The variable domain in full, completed from reference TRBV9 and TRBJ2-1, reads DSGVTQTPKHLITATGQRVTLRCSPRSGDLSVYWYQQSLDQGLQFLIQYYNGEERAKGNILERFSAQQFPDLHSELNLSSLELGDSALYFCASSVGISGEYNEQFFGPGTRLTVL.

The V gene is TRBV5-6, the J gene TRBJ1-2; 7 bases fit TRBD1. CDR1 is SGHDT, CDR2 YYEEEE, per germline. This CDR3 is built from 13 residues. The V segment lost 7 bases and the J segment 7 bases; nucleotides outside the gene matches: 10. CDR3 in DNA: TGTGCCAGCTTGACAGGGATCGAGGGTGGCTACACCTTC. This gives the protein CASLTGIEGGYTF.

The chain carries TRBV5-6 and TRBJ2-7, with 11 bases identical to TRBD1. This CDR3 has 15 residues. Germline CDR1 is SGHDT and CDR2 is YYEEEE. Trimming cost V 5 bases and J 4 bases; bases outside gene matches: 8. The CDR3 DNA reads as TGTGCCAGCAGACGCTACGGGACAGGGGGTTACGAGCAGTACTTC. Translation: CASRRYGTGGYEQYF.

The V and J genes are TRBV6-1 and TRBJ2-7, with a possible D match to TRBD1 (5 bases). V was cut by 0 bases and J by 2 bases, with 8 bases left in between. The CDR3 runs to 14 residues. Germline V gene sequence: CDR1 MNHNS, CDR2 SASEGT. CDR3 bases: TGTGCCAGCAGTGAAGCAGCAGGGACCTACGAGCAGTACTTC. Translation: CASSEAAGTYEQYF.

This chain joins TRBV28 and TRBJ1-2; D is unresolved. Per the germline V gene, CDR1 is MDHEN and CDR2 is SYDVKM. The V end was cut by 4 bases, the J end by 3 bases, with 18 bases between. The CDR3 is made up of 16 amino acids. This CDR3 is CASSSLRRLVDYGYTF. The CDR3 DNA is TGTGCCAGCAGTTCCCTTCGCAGGCTTGTAGACTATGGCTACACCTTC.

The V gene is TRBV5-4, the J gene TRBJ1-1; the match to TRBD1 covers 9 bases. Per germline, CDR1 SGHNT and CDR2 YYREEE (reference sequence). V was pared by 7 bases and J by 6 bases, with 7 bases of the junction left unmatched. The CDR3 has 13 residues. Here the CDR3 reads CASEDRGGAEAFF. The CDR3 bases are TGTGCCAGCGAGGACAGGGGAGGCGCTGAAGCTTTCTTT.

The V call is TRBV7-2, the J call TRBJ2-7; 8 bases match TRBD1. The CDR3 sequence is 15 residues long. Germline V gene lookup returns CDR1 SGHTA and CDR2 FQGNSA. V dropped 4 bases and J dropped 2; count of bases not matched to a gene: 7. CDR3 amino acids: CASSSPGTGPYEQYF. CDR3 sequence (DNA): TGTGCCAGCAGCTCCCCCGGGACAGGACCCTACGAGCAGTACTTC. Full variable domain (missing parts from reference TRBV7-2 and TRBJ2-7): GAGVSQSPSNKVTEKGKDVELRCDPISGHTALYWYRQSLGQGLEFLIYFQGNSAPDKSGLPSDRFSAERTGGSVSTLTIQRTQQEDSAVYLCASSSPGTGPYEQYFGPGTRLTVT.

The chain recombines TRBV11-3 with TRBJ2-1; D call uncertain. This CDR3 has 14 amino acids. Between the trimmed V and J ends, which lost 5 bases and 6 bases, there was a span of 14 bases. Germline CDR1 and CDR2: SGHNT and YENEEA. The CDR3 nucleotides are TGTGCCAGCAGCAACCCCGAGCGCGGCAATGAGCAGTTCTTC. Translating gives CASSNPERGNEQFF.

The chain employs TRBV9 and TRBJ2-2, with a possible D match to TRBD1 (5 bases). From germline, CDR1 is SGDLS and CDR2 YYNGEE. V was pared by 0 bases and J by 8 bases, with 17 bases between. This CDR3 has 16 amino acids. The CDR3 DNA sequence: TGTGCCAGCAGCGTAGATGGGGCCCCCTTATCGGGGGAGCTGTTTTTT. Translation: CASSVDGAPLSGELFF.

The V gene is TRBV2, the J gene TRBJ1-5, with D perhaps matching TRBD1 (5 bases). Trimming took off 4 bases at V and 7 bases at J, with 11 bases between the two ends. This CDR3 is built from 13 residues. The V gene's germline CDR1 is SNHLY and CDR2 FYNNEI. The CDR3 DNA reads TGTGCCAGCAGTGTCTGGGGCGAGCAGCCCCAGCATTTT. This codes for CASSVWGEQPQHF.

This clone was seen once. The V and J genes are TRBV29-1 and TRBJ2-3, with D possibly being TRBD1 (5 bases). This CDR3 comprises 12 residues. The germline V and J ends were trimmed by 3 bases and 7 bases, with 11 bases remaining between them. Germline V lookup: CDR1 SQVTM, CDR2 ANQGSEA. The CDR3 sequence: CSVDRAGNTQYF. The CDR3 DNA follows: TGCAGCGTTGATAGGGCAGGGAATACGCAGTATTTT.